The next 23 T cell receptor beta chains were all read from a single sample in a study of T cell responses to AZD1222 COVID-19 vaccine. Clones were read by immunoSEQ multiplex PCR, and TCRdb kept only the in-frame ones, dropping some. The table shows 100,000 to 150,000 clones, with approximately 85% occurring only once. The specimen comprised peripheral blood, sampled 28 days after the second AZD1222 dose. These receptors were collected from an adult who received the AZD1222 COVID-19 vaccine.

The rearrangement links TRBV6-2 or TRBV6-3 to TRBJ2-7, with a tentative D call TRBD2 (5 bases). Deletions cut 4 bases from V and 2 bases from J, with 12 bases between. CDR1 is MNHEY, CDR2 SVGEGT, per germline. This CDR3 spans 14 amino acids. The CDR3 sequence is CASSSAGGPYEQYF. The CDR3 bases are TGTGCCAGCAGTTCGGCGGGCGGACCCTACGAGCAGTACTTC.

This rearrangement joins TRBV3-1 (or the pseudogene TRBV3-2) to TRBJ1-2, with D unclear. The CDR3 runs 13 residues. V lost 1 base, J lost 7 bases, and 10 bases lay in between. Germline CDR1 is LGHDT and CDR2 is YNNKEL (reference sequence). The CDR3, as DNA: TGTGCCAGCAGCCAAGGGCCGACCGGTGGCTACACCTTC. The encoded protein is CASSQGPTGGYTF.

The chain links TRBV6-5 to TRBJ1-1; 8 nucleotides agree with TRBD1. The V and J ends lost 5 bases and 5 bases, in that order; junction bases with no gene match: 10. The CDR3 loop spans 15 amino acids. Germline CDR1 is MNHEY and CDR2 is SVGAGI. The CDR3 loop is CASSPPGQVDTEAFF. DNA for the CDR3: TGTGCCAGCAGTCCGCCGGGACAGGTAGATACTGAAGCTTTCTTT.

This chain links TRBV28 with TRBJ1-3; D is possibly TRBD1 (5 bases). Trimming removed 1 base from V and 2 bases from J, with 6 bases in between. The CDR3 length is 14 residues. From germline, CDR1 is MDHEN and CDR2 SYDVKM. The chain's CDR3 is CASSLSGTGNTIYF. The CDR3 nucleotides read TGTGCCAGCAGTTTATCAGGGACTGGAAACACCATATATTTT.

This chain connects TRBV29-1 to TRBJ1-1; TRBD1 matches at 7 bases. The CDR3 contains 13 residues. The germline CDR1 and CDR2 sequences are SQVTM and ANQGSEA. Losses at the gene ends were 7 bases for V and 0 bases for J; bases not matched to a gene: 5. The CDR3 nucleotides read TGCAGCGCCTCACAGGGGATGAACACTGAAGCTTTCTTT. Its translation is CSASQGMNTEAFF.

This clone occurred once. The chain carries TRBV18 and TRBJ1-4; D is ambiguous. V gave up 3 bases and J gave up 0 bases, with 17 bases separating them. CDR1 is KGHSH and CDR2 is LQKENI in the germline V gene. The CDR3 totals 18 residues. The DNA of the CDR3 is TGTGCCAGCTCACCTCGTAACGGTCACTTAGCAACTAATGAAAAACTGTTTTTT. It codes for CASSPRNGHLATNEKLFF.

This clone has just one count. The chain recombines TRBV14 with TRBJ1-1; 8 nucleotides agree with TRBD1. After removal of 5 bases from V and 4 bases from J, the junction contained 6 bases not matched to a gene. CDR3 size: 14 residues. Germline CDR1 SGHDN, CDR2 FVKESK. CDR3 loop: CASSERQGPTEAFF. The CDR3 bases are TGTGCCAGCAGCGAACGACAGGGGCCCACTGAAGCTTTCTTT.

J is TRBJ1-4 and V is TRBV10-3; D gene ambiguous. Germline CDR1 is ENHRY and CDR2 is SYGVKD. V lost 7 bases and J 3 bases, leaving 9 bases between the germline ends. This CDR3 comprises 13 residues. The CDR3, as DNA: TGTGCCATCACCGGCAGCGCTAATGAAAAACTGTTTTTT. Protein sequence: CAITGSANEKLFF.

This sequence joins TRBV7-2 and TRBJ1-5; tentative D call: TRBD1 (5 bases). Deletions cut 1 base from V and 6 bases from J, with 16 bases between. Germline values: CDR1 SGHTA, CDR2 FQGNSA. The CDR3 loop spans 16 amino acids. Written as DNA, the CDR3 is TGTGCCAGCAGCTTAGGAGGGGCCCGGGGCGGTCAGCCCCAGCATTTT. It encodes CASSLGGARGGQPQHF.

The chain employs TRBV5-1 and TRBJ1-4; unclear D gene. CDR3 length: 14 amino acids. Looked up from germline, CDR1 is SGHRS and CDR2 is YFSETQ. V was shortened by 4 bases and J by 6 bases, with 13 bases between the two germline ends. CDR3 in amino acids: CASSRAGQDEKLFF. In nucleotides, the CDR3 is TGCGCCAGCAGCAGGGCTGGTCAAGATGAAAAACTGTTTTTT.

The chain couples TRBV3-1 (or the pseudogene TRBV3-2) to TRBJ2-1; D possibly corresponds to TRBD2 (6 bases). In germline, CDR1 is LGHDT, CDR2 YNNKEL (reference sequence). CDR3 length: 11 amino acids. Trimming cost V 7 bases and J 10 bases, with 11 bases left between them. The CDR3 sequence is CASTHGGEQFF. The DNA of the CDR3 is TGTGCCAGCACCCATGGGGGGGAGCAGTTCTTC.

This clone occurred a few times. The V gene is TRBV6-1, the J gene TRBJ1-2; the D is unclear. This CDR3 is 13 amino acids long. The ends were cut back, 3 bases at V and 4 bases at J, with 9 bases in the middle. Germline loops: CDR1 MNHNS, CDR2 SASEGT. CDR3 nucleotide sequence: TGTGCCAGCAGTGATGGCGGAGGCTATGGCTACACCTTC. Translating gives CASSDGGGYGYTF.

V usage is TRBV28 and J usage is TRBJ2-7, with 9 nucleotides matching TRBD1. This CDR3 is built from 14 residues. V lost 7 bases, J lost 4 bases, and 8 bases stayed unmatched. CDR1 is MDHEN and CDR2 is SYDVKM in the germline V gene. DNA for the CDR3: TGTGCCAGCACCCCGGGGACAGGGCGGTACGAGCAGTACTTC. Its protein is CASTPGTGRYEQYF.

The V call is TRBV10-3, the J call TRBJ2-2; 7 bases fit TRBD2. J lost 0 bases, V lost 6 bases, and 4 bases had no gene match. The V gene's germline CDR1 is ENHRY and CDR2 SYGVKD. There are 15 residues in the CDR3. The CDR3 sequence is CAIRGGTSNTGELFF. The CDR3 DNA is TGTGCCATCAGGGGGGGGACCTCGAACACCGGGGAGCTGTTTTTT.

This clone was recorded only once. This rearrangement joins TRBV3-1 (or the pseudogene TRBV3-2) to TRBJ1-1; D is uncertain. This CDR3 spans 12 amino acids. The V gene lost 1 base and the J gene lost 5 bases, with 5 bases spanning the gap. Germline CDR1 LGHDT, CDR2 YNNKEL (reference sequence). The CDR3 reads CASSQGRTEAFF. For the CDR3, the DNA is TGTGCCAGCAGCCAAGGGCGGACTGAAGCTTTCTTT.

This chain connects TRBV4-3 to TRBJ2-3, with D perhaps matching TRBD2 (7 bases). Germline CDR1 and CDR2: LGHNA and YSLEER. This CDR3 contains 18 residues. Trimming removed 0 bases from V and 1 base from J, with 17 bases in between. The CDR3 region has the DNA TGCGCCAGCAGCCAAGATGCGGGGGCTCCAGGGGGCACAGATACGCAGTATTTT. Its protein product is CASSQDAGAPGGTDTQYF.

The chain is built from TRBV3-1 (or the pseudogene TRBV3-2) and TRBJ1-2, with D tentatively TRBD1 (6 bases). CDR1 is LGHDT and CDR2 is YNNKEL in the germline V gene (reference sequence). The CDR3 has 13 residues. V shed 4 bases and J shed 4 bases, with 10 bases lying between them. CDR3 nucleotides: TGTGCCAGCAGCCCTACAGGGCTCTATGGCTACACCTTC. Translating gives CASSPTGLYGYTF.

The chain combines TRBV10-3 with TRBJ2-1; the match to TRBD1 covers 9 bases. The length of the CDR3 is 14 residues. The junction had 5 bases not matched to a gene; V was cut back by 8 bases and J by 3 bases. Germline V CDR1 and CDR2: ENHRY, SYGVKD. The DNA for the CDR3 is TGTGCCATCGCGGACAGGGGCGACTACAATGAGCAGTTCTTC. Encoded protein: CAIADRGDYNEQFF.

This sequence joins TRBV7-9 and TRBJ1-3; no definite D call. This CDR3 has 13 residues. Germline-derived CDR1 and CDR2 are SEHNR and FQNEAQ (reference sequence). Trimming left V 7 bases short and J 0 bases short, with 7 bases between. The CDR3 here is CASTFLSGNTIYF. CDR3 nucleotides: TGTGCCAGCACCTTCCTCTCTGGAAACACCATATATTTT.

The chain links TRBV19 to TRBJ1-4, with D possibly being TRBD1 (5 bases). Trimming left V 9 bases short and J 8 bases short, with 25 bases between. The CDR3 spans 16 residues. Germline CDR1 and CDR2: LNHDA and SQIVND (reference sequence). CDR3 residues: CASKKGAVEVQEKLFF. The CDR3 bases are TGTGCCAGCAAGAAAGGGGCAGTAGAAGTTCAGGAAAAACTGTTTTTT.

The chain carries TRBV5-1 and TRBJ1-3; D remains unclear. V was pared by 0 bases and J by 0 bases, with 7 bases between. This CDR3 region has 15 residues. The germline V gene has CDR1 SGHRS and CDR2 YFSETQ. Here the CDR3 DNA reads TGCGCCAGCAGCTTGGCCGATAGCTCTGGAAACACCATATATTTT. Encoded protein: CASSLADSSGNTIYF.

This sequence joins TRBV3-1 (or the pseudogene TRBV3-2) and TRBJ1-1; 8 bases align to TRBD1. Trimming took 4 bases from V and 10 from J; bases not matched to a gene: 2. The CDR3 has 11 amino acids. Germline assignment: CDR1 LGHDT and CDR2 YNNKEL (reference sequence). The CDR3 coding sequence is TGTGCCAGCAGCCGCGGACAGGGAGCTTTCTTT. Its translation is CASSRGQGAFF.

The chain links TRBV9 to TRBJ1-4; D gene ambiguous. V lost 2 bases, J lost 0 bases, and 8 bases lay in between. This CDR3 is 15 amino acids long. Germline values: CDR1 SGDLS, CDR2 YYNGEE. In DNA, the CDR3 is TGTGCCAGCAGCGTGGCAGCCGCAACTAATGAAAAACTGTTTTTT. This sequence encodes CASSVAAATNEKLFF.